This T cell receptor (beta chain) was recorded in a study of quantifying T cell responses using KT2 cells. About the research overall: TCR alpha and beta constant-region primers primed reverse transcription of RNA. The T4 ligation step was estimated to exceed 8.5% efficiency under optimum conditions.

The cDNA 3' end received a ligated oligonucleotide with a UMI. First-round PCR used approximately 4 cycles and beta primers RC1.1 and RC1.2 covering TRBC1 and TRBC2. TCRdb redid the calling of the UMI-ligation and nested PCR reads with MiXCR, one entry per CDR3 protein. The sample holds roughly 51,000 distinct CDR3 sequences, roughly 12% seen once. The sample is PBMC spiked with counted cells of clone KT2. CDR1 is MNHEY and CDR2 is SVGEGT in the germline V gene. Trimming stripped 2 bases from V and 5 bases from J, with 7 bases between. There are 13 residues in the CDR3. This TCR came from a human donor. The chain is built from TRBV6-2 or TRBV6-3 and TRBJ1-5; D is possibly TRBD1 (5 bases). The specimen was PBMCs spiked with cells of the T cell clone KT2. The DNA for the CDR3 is TGTGCCAGCAGTTACATGGGGGATCAGCCCCAGCATTTT. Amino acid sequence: CASSYMGDQPQHF.